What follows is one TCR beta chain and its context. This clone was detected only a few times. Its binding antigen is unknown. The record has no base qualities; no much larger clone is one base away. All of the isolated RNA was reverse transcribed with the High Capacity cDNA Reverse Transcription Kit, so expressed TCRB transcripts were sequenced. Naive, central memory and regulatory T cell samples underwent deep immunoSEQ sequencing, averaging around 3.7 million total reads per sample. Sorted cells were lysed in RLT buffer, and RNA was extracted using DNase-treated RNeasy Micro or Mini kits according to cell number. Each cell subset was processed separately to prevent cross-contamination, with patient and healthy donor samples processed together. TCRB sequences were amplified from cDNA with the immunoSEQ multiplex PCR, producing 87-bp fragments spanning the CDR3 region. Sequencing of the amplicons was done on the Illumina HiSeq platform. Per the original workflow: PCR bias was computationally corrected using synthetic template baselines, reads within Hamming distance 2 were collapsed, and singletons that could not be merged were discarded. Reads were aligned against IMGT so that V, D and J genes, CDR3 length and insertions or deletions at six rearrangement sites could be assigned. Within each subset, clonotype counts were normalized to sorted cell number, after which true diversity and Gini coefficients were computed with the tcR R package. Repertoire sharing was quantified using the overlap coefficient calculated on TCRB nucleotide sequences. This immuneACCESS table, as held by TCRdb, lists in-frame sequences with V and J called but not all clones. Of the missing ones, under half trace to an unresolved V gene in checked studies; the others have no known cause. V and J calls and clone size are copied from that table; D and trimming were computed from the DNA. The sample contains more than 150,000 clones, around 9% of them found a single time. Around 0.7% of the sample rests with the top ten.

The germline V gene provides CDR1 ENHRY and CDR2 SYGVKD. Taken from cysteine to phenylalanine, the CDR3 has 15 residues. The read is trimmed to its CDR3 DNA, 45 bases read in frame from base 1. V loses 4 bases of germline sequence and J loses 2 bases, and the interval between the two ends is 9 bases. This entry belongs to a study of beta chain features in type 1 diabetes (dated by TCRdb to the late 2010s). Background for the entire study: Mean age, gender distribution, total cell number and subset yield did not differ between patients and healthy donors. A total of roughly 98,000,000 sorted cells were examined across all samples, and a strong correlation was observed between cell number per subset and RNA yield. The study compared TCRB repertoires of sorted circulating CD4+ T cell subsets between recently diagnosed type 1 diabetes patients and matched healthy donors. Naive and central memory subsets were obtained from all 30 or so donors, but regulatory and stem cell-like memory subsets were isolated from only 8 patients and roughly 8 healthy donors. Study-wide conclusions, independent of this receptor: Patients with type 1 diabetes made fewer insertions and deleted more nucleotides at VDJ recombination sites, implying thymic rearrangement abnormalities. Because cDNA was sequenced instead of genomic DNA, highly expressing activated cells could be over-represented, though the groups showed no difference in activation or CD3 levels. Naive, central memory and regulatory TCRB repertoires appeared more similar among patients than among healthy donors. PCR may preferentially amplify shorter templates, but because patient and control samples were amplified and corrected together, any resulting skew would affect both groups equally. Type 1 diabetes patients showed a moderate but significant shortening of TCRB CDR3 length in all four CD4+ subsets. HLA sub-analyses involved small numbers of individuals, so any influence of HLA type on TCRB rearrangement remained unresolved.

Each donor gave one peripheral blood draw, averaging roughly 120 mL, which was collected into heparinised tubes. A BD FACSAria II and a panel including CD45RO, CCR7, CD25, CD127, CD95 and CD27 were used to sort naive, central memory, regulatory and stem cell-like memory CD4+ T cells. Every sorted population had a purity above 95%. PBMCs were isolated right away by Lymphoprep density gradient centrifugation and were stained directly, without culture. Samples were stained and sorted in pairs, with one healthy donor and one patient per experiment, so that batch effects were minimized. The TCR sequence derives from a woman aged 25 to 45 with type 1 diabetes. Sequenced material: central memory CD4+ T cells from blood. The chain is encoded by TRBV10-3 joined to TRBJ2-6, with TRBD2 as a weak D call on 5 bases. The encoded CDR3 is CAISVGVAGANVLTF. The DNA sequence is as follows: TGTGCCATCAGTGTCGGGGTAGCTGGGGCCAACGTCCTGACTTTC.